This entry lists 15 T cell receptor beta chains sequenced from one sample in a study of T cell responses to AZD1222 COVID-19 vaccine. The repertoire was sequenced with immunoSEQ multiplex PCR; TCRdb's copy has only in-frame clones and lacks some. This table holds roughly 120,000 clones, 85% to 90% found once. The input for sequencing was peripheral blood, taken on day 0 of AZD1222 vaccination. The receptors here all came from an adult in good health.

The chain links TRBV11-1 to TRBJ2-7; D is possibly TRBD2 (6 bases). The CDR3 extends over 14 amino acids. V was shortened by 5 bases and J by 1 base, with 12 bases between the two germline ends. Germline V CDR1 and CDR2: SGHAT, FQDESV (reference sequence). DNA of the CDR3: TGTGCCAGCAGCCCGGGAGTTTTGTCCTACGAGCAGTACTTC. As protein: CASSPGVLSYEQYF.

The genes are TRBV28 and TRBJ1-4, with TRBD1 matching over 8 bases. This CDR3 contains 14 residues. Per the germline V gene, CDR1 is MDHEN and CDR2 is SYDVKM. J gave up 13 bases and V 3 bases, and 10 bases lay outside the gene matches. In DNA form, the CDR3 reads TGTGCCAGCAGTTTTCCCCCGCTACAGGGGGGACTGTTTTTT. Its protein is CASSFPPLQGGLFF.

The CDR3 reads CASSWTGGFTGQQYF. In DNA form, the CDR3 reads TGTGCCAGCAGCTGGACAGGGGGATTTACAGGTCAGCAGTACTTC. The V call is TRBV5-4, the J call TRBJ2-7; 10 bases fit TRBD1. V shed 3 bases and J 8 bases; nucleotides not matched to a gene: 11. Per germline, CDR1 SGHNT and CDR2 YYREEE (reference sequence). The CDR3 is 15 residues long.

The chain combines TRBV19 with TRBJ2-7; 7 bases line up with TRBD1. With 3 bases clipped from V and 3 bases from J, the junction kept 11 bases outside the gene matches. CDR3 length: 16 amino acids. In germline, CDR1 is LNHDA, CDR2 SQIVND (reference sequence). CDR3 coding DNA: TGTGCCAGTAGTATGGTGACAGGGTCCTTTCTCTACGAGCAGTACTTC. Amino acids: CASSMVTGSFLYEQYF.

This clone came up once. This chain uses TRBV5-1 with TRBJ2-7; D might be TRBD1 (6 bases). Deletions cut 4 bases from V and 3 bases from J, with 14 bases between. CDR3 size: 14 residues. CDR1 is SGHRS and CDR2 is YFSETQ in the germline V gene. This CDR3 is CASSLGAGRYEQYF. DNA for the CDR3: TGCGCCAGCAGCCTGGGGGCAGGGCGCTACGAGCAGTACTTC.

The rearrangement uses TRBV6-5 and TRBJ1-1; D gene unclear. Trimming shortened V by 7 bases and J by 11 bases, and 23 bases separated the two germline ends. The CDR3 has 14 residues. Germline lookup yields CDR1 MNHEY and CDR2 SVGAGI. CDR3 region: CASTPEVGTGLAFF. DNA of the CDR3: TGTGCCAGCACCCCGGAGGTGGGCACCGGGCTTGCTTTCTTT.

The chain has TRBV18 and TRBJ2-1, with D possibly TRBD2 on 5 matching bases. V was pared by 4 bases and J by 9 bases, with 16 bases between. Germline V CDR1 and CDR2: KGHSH, LQKENI. The CDR3 covers 14 residues. CDR3 DNA: TGTGCCAGCTCACTACCTAGCCAGGTTAGTGAGCAGTTCTTC. Protein sequence: CASSLPSQVSEQFF.

The chain couples TRBV2 to TRBJ1-3; D remains unclear. The germline V gene encodes CDR1 SNHLY and CDR2 FYNNEI. This CDR3 spans 13 amino acids. V was clipped by 6 bases and J by 0 bases, with 6 bases between them. The DNA of the CDR3 is TGTGCCAGCAGCCCTAGCTCTGGAAACACCATATATTTT. Translated, it gives CASSPSSGNTIYF.

J is TRBJ2-2 and V is TRBV5-1; D not resolved. Trimming took off 0 bases at V and 0 bases at J, with 6 bases between the two ends. The germline V gene encodes CDR1 SGHRS and CDR2 YFSETQ. CDR3 size: 15 residues. Written as DNA, the CDR3 is TGCGCCAGCAGCTTGGACGCTACGAACACCGGGGAGCTGTTTTTT. This codes for CASSLDATNTGELFF.

The rearrangement joins TRBV6-6 to TRBJ1-2; D possibly corresponds to TRBD1 (5 bases). Germline V lookup: CDR1 MNHNY, CDR2 SVGAGI (reference sequence). The CDR3 has 13 amino acids. V was shortened by 4 bases and J by 8 bases, with 14 bases between the two germline ends. CDR3 amino acids: CASSSLDQGGYTF. DNA of the CDR3: TGTGCCAGCAGTTCACTGGATCAGGGCGGCTACACCTTC.

The V call is TRBV5-5, the J call TRBJ1-4; D perhaps matches TRBD1 (5 bases). The V end was cut by 2 bases, the J end by 7 bases, with 24 bases between. In germline, CDR1 is SGHKS, CDR2 YYEKEE (reference sequence). The CDR3 is 18 residues long. The CDR3 protein is CASSLIRSTTAASEKLFF. Here the CDR3 DNA reads TGTGCCAGCAGCTTAATCAGGTCTACGACAGCCGCTTCTGAAAAACTGTTTTTT.

This sequence joins TRBV3-1 (or the pseudogene TRBV3-2) and TRBJ1-3, with TRBD1 matching over 11 bases. The CDR3 spans 15 residues. J lost 4 bases, V lost 4 bases, and 3 bases had no gene match. Germline V gives CDR1 LGHDT, CDR2 YNNKEL (reference sequence). CDR3 region: CASSPRDRGGNTIYF. In DNA form, the CDR3 reads TGTGCCAGCAGCCCGAGGGACAGGGGGGGAAACACCATATATTTT.

The CDR3 loop is CSVEDRTNTEAFF. The CDR3 DNA sequence: TGCAGCGTCGAGGACAGAACAAACACTGAAGCTTTCTTT. J is TRBJ1-1 and V is TRBV29-1; D may be TRBD1 (6 bases). The CDR3 has 13 amino acids. Germline V gene sequence: CDR1 SQVTM, CDR2 ANQGSEA. The V gene lost 6 bases and the J gene lost 2 bases, with 13 bases spanning the gap.

This chain joins TRBV5-1 and TRBJ2-3; D is perhaps TRBD2 (5 bases). The CDR3 runs to 15 residues. The V gene's germline CDR1 is SGHRS and CDR2 YFSETQ. Trimming left V 4 bases short and J 1 base short, with 13 bases between. The CDR3, as DNA: TGCGCCAGCAGCGAAGCGGAGGTGGGCACAGATACGCAGTATTTT. Protein product: CASSEAEVGTDTQYF.

The rearrangement uses TRBV28 and TRBJ1-5; 7 positions match TRBD1. From germline, CDR1 is MDHEN and CDR2 SYDVKM. The CDR3 consists of 13 residues. With 3 bases clipped from V and 6 bases from J, the junction kept 2 bases outside the gene matches. CDR3 amino acids: CASSFGTVQPQHF. The CDR3 DNA reads as TGTGCCAGCAGTTTCGGGACAGTTCAGCCCCAGCATTTT.